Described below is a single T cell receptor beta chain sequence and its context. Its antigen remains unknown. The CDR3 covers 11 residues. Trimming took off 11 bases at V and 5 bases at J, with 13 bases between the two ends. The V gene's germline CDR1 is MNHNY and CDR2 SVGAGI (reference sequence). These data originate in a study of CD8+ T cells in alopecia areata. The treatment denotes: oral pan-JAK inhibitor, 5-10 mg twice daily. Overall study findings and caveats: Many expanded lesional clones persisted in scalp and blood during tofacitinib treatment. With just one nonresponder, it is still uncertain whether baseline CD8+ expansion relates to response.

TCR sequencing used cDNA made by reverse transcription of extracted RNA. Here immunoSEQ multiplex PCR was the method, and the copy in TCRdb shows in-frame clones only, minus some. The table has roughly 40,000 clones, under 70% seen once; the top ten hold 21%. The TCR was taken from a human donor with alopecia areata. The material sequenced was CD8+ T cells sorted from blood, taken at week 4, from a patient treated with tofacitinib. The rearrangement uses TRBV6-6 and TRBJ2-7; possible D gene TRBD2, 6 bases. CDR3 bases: TGTGCCGCGGGGATCGGCAACGAGCAGTACTTC. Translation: CAAGIGNEQYF.